The rows below give T cell receptor beta chains drawn from one sample of a study of cytomegalovirus exposure and HLA in healthy donors. TCRdb keeps only in-frame clones here, not all; method: immunoSEQ multiplex PCR. The sample table sets out 200,000 to 250,000 clones. The sequenced sample consisted of PBMCs. The receptors come from a woman aged 25 to 39 in good health and CMV-seropositive. Both conserved end residues are trimmed from each CDR3. Fields, in order: CDR3 protein, J gene, V gene.

cdr3_aa: ATSSRAGEWGYT
j_call: TRBJ1-2
v_call: TRBV15

cdr3_aa: ASSRRLETSGFSYEQY
j_call: TRBJ2-7
v_call: TRBV4-3

cdr3_aa: ASSQPGLSSYNEQF
j_call: TRBJ2-1
v_call: TRBV4-1

cdr3_aa: ASSRRQADSPLH
j_call: TRBJ1-6
v_call: TRBV6-5

cdr3_aa: ASSLASGQTYEQY
j_call: TRBJ2-7
v_call: TRBV11-3

cdr3_aa: ASSQDISKQGQPQH
j_call: TRBJ1-5
v_call: TRBV4-1

cdr3_aa: ASSQTTGGGQPQH
j_call: TRBJ1-5
v_call: TRBV11-2

cdr3_aa: ASAGTGKAEQY
j_call: TRBJ2-7
v_call: TRBV13

cdr3_aa: ASSEQERQGAK
j_call: TRBJ2-7
v_call: TRBV25-1

cdr3_aa: ASRQGAQGYT
j_call: TRBJ1-2
v_call: TRBV6-5

cdr3_aa: SAEGASRSSYNEQF
j_call: TRBJ2-1
v_call: TRBV29-1

cdr3_aa: ASRRSGVYEQY
j_call: TRBJ2-7
v_call: TRBV7-8

cdr3_aa: ASSQIQGGEQY
j_call: TRBJ2-7
v_call: TRBV2

cdr3_aa: ASSLERVSHSTDTQY
j_call: TRBJ2-3
v_call: TRBV7-9

cdr3_aa: ASSLREGFMDTQY
j_call: TRBJ2-3
v_call: TRBV7-8

cdr3_aa: ASSLGQGYQPQH
j_call: TRBJ1-5
v_call: TRBV6-6

cdr3_aa: ASSDEQKLF
j_call: TRBJ1-4
v_call: TRBV6-1

cdr3_aa: ASSVGTTGEDTQY
j_call: TRBJ2-3
v_call: TRBV27

cdr3_aa: ASSTRTGGDVQETQY
j_call: TRBJ2-5
v_call: TRBV4-1

cdr3_aa: ASSLSDYAQQY
j_call: TRBJ2-7
v_call: TRBV7-2

cdr3_aa: ASSLYKLRQSEAF
j_call: TRBJ1-1
v_call: TRBV28

cdr3_aa: ASSRATYPGDYGYT
j_call: TRBJ1-2
v_call: TRBV19

cdr3_aa: ASSLREGQPQH
j_call: TRBJ1-5
v_call: TRBV27

cdr3_aa: AILSRGGTEAF
j_call: TRBJ1-1
v_call: TRBV28

cdr3_aa: ASSNQGGRLGLAGVPYNEQF
j_call: TRBJ2-1
v_call: TRBV19

cdr3_aa: SVESPEQKQETQY
j_call: TRBJ2-5
v_call: TRBV29-1

cdr3_aa: AISDVEDSRPEAF
j_call: TRBJ1-1
v_call: TRBV10-3

cdr3_aa: ASSQGWSGTHNQPQH
j_call: TRBJ1-5
v_call: TRBV7-8

cdr3_aa: ASSLSRNEQF
j_call: TRBJ2-1
v_call: TRBV11-2

cdr3_aa: ASSLNRGNYGYT
j_call: TRBJ1-2
v_call: TRBV7-2

cdr3_aa: ASSLRWTLAGDRAEAF
j_call: TRBJ1-1
v_call: TRBV7-8

cdr3_aa: ASSLQGDSPLH
j_call: TRBJ1-6
v_call: TRBV27

cdr3_aa: ATRAQGGKQPQH
j_call: TRBJ1-5
v_call: TRBV19